A selection of T cell receptor beta chains follows, all from one sample in a study of glioma-infiltrating T cells. Via MiXCR, TCRdb re-called the multiplex PCR reads, giving one row per CDR3 protein. This sample carries about 200,000 distinct CDR3 sequences, over 25% of them seen once, and the ten largest clones take 20% to 25%. The sequencing input was glioma tissue, nonneoplastic brain tissue, or PBMCs (not recorded which). Receptor source: a human donor with low-grade glioma or glioblastoma, undergoing nonglioma brain surgery, or in good health (not recorded which). Both conserved end residues are part of each CDR3.

v_call cdr3_aa
TRBV7-8 CASSLGTSLGQFF
TRBV20-1 CSAPFGEGTEAFF
TRBV7-9 CASSLVLDVPYNEQFF
TRBV4-2 CASSQAFGDEQFF
TRBV27 CASSLSWGLEAFF
TRBV11-2 CASSSNSSGGSYNEQFF
TRBV29-1 CSVEAGQGYEQYF
TRBV20-1 CSARDSGTLGAFF
TRBV6-1 CASSPMVSTYEQYF
TRBV6-1 CASRGTGGTYGYTF
TRBV7-6 CASSFLPGQETDTQYF
TRBV29-1 CSVRASPQETQYF
TRBV2 CASSGQVGNQPQHF
TRBV18 CASSPLRGPWNTEAFF
TRBV20-1 CSARAWTVNSYEQYF
TRBV24-1 CATSDSGAPQETQYF
TRBV27 CAGSPRQGAGAFF
TRBV30 CAWSGGVGNEQYF
TRBV15 CATSREITSGSDEQFF
TRBV5-6 CASSFYRGVNTGELFF
TRBV27 CASRQGSAYEQYF
TRBV5-6 CASSLIMRAEAFF
TRBV20-1 CSAPKQGANTGELFF
TRBV20-1 CSARPEGSGSREQYF
TRBV7-6 CASSLLRQGDEQYF
TRBV5-1 CASSSGMNTEAFF
TRBV27 CASSLTVRRTEAFF
TRBV7-9 CASSLQGGSETEAFF
TRBV6-6 CASSYSGTRAPNEQFF
TRBV18 CASSPGSGTQYF
TRBV10-3 CASTGNSNQPQHF
TRBV7-2 CASSLSAAPEQYF
TRBV4-1 CASSQAGTGSYEQYF
TRBV2 CASSVTSGSSYNEQFF
TRBV29-1 CSSSGQANTEAFF
TRBV19 CASSIDAGASLAEAFF
TRBV9 CASSALTGWGETQYF
TRBV27 CASLVAGADTQYF
TRBV12-3/TRBV12-4 CASSSGHNEQFF
TRBV9 CASSGGTSGETQYF
TRBV20-1 CSARPWDRGLNTEAFF
TRBV19 CASSTFTSGRLYEQYF
TRBV19 CASRPTGTQPQHF
TRBV12-3/TRBV12-4 CASLQGPLKYF
TRBV7-6 CASSLGWEYERETPDTQYF
TRBV14 CASSQDRGQGDSPLHF
TRBV11-2 CASSLTGNEQFF
TRBV7-3 CASSSRQGATQYF
TRBV29-1 CSGYRGGETQYF
TRBV29-1 CSVARVWVAYNEQFF
TRBV5-1 CASRRSGLATDTQYF
TRBV28 CGSSPRDSKFGTQYF
TRBV30 CAWSFTPNTEAFF
TRBV7-2 CASSFAPGTGFNEQFF
TRBV6-2/TRBV6-3 CASSWGVNTGELFF
TRBV12-3/TRBV12-4 CASTLQGDQPQHF
TRBV3-1 CASSPTGQEAQYF